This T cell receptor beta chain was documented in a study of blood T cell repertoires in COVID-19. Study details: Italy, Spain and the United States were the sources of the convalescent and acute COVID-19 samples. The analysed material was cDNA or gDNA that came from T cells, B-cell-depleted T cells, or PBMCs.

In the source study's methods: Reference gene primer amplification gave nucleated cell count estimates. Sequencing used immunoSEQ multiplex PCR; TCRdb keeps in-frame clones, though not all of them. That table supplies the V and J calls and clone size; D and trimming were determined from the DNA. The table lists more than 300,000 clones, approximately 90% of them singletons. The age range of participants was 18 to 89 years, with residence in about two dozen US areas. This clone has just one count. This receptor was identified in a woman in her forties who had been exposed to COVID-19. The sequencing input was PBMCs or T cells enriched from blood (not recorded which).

The chain's CDR3 is CASTQQGSHSPLHF. For the CDR3, the DNA is TGTGCCAGCACGCAACAGGGATCGCATTCACCCCTCCACTTT. This chain connects TRBV7-9 to TRBJ1-6; maybe TRBD1 (6 bases). Germline-derived CDR1 and CDR2 are SEHNR and FQNEAQ (reference sequence). With 7 bases removed from V and 8 bases from J, the gap between germline ends came to 15 bases. The CDR3 is 14 residues long. Full variable domain (remainder filled in from reference TRBV7-9 and TRBJ1-6): DTGVSQNPRHKITKRGQNVTFRCDPISEHNRLYWYRQTLGQGPEFLTYFQNEAQLEKSRLLSDRFSAERPKGSFSTLEIQRTEQGDSAMYLCASTQQGSHSPLHFGNGTRLTVT.